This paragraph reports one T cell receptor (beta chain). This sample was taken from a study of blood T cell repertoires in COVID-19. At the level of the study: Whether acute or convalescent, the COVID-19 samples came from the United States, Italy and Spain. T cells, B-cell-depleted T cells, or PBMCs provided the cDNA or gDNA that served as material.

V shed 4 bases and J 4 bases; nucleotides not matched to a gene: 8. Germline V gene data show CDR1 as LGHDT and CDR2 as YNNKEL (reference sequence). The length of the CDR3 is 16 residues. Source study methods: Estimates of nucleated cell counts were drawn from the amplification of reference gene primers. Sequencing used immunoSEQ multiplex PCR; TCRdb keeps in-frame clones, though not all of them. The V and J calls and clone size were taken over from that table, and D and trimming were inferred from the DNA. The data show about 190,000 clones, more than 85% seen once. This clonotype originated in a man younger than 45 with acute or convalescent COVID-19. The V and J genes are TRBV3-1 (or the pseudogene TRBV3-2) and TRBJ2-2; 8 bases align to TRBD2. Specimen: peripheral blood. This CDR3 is CASSRTPGTSTGELFF. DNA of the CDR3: TGTGCCAGCAGCCGCACCCCAGGGACTAGCACCGGGGAGCTGTTTTTT.